This TCR beta chain was profiled in a study of T cells after yellow fever vaccination. General study findings and limits: Post-booster repertoires again held most primary-vaccination clones (around 95% CD4, about 90% CD8).

TCRdb fed the 5' RACE reads into MiXCR, producing one record per CDR3 protein. The sample has about 500,000 distinct CDR3 sequences, about 17% seen once. Concerning this clonotype itself: Its antigen is as yet unknown.

The sample in question was PBMCs, obtained roughly 5 days after the first yellow fever vaccination. This clonotype was sampled from a man aged 18 to 30 who received the YFV17D yellow fever vaccine.

The CDR3 nucleotides read TGTGCCAGCACCCCGACCTGGGGGGGGGGAAACAATGAGCAGTTCTTC. It specifies CASTPTWGGGNNEQFF. The gene calls are TRBV7-9 and TRBJ2-1; 7 nucleotides align to TRBD2. Trimming cost V 7 bases and J 5 bases; bases outside gene matches: 14. In germline, CDR1 is SEHNR, CDR2 FQNEAQ (reference sequence). This CDR3 spans 16 amino acids.